Described below is a single TCR beta chain sequence and its context. What it recognizes is unknown. The source of the sample is a study of T cells expressing NK-cell markers. TCRdb reprocessed the 5' RACE reads and keeps a single row for each CDR3 protein, giving no DNA. In total, the table holds some 440,000 distinct CDR3 sequences. Study results and limitations: Whether expanded NKG2C+ T cell clones were HCMV-specific remained unclear.

CDR1 and CDR2 (germline): LGHDT, YNNKEL (reference sequence). There are 14 residues in the CDR3. The rearrangement links TRBV3-1 to TRBJ1-5. This receptor was taken from a woman between 50 and 59 years old in good health. Sequencing was done on a sample of blood T cells: a sorted CD56 or NKG2C T cell subset, CD4+ or CD8+ T cells, or bulk PBMC T cells (not recorded which). CDR3 loop: CASGTSLSNQPQHF.